The present T cell receptor beta chain was sequenced within a study of tumor-infiltrating lymphocytes in primary liver carcinoma. The wider study: Tumors, staged T1-T3 N0M0, spanned roughly 4 to 10 cm. Study-level points and caveats: Relative to tumor region pairs, the tumor-adjacent and tumor-blood pairs showed overlap that was lower.

Researchers drew blood RNA from unsorted whole blood and extracted germline DNA as well. Collected before surgery were 3 to 4.5 milliliters of peripheral blood. With a constant-region primer, TCR beta cDNA was made from 450 to 500 ng of total RNA. ARM-PCR, slightly modified, supplied the TCR beta libraries through three nested multiplex PCR rounds. Rounds one and two of PCR, each of 10 cycles, were primed with TRBV1-TRBV30 forward primers and a C-beta reverse primer. TCRdb processed the multiplex PCR reads anew with MiXCR; each CDR3 protein has one entry. The sample includes 300,000 to 350,000 distinct CDR3 sequences, approximately 54% of them seen just once. The CDR3 contains 16 residues. CDR1 LGHNA and CDR2 YNFKEQ come from the germline V gene. V was trimmed by 0 bases and J by 5 bases, leaving 16 bases between them. Comments on this clonotype: The antigen is undetermined. With a much larger clone just one base away, this may be a read error. No conserved phenylalanine or tryptophan is present at the end of the CDR3, so a read error is the likely explanation.

The sample was peripheral blood. This clonotype originated in a woman aged 25 to 39 with primary liver carcinoma and hepatitis B virus infection. The chain couples TRBV4-2 to TRBJ2-5, with D unresolved. CDR3 nucleotide sequence: TGTGCCAGCAGCCAAGATGGTAACGGTATGGTGGAGACCCAGTACGTC. Translating it yields CASSQDGNGMVETQYV.